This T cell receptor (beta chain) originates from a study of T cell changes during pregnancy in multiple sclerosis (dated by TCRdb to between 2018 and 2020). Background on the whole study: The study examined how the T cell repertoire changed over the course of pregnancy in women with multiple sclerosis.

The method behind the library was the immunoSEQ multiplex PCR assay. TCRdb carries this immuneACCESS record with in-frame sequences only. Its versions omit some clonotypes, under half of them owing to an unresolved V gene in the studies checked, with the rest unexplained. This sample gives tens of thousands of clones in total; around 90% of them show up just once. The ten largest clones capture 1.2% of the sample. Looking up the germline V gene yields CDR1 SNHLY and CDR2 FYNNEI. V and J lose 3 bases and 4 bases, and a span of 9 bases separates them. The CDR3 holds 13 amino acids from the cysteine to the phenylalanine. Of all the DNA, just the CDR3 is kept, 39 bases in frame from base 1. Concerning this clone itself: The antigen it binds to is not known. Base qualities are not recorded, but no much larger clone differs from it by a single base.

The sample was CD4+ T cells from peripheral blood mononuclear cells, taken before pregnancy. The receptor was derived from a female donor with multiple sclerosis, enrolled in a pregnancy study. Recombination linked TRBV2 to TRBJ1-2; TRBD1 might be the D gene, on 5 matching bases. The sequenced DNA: TGTGCCAGCAGTGAGACAGAGACCTATGGCTACACCTTC. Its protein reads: CASSETETYGYTF.